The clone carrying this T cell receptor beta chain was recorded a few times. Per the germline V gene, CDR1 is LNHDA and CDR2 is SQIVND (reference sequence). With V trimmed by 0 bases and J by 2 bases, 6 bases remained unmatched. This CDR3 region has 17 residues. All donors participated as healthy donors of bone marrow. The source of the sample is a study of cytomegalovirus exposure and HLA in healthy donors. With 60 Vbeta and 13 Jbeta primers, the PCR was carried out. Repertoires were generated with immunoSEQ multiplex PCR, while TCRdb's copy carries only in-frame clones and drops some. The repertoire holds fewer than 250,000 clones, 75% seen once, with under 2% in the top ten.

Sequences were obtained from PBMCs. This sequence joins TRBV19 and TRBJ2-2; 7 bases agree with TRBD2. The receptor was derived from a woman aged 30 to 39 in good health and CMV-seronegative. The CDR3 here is CASSIDQAGSNTGELFF. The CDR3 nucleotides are TGTGCCAGTAGTATAGATCAAGCGGGGAGTAACACCGGGGAGCTGTTTTTT.